Listed below are T cell receptor beta chains from one sample, sequenced in a study of memory CD8 T cells in hepatitis C reinfection. Profiling relied on immunoSEQ multiplex PCR, and the TCRdb table lists in-frame clones only, not all of them. The table records approximately 52,000 clones, over 85% of them present only once. Specimen: naive CD8+ T cells sorted from blood. Receptors were obtained from a man aged 18-30 years with hepatitis C virus infection. The CDR3 runs from the conserved cysteine through the conserved F or W. The order of the fields is D gene, clone size, J gene, V gene, CDR3 protein, CDR3 DNA. The D gene is left open where the match is weak. Size is stated for part of the rows, as once, few or many counts, or as a class when the clone is expanded.

D gene: TRBD2
clone size: -
J gene: TRBJ2-7
V gene: TRBV29-1
CDR3 protein: CSVRASGRPNEQYF
CDR3 DNA: TGCAGCGTTAGGGCTAGCGGGAGGCCCAACGAGCAGTACTTC

D gene: -
clone size: -
J gene: TRBJ1-1
V gene: TRBV13
CDR3 protein: CASSPAVPTEAFF
CDR3 DNA: TGTGCCAGCTCGCCGGCGGTGCCCACTGAAGCTTTCTTT

D gene: -
clone size: -
J gene: TRBJ1-1
V gene: TRBV19
CDR3 protein: CASSIVGGTEAFF
CDR3 DNA: TGTGCCAGTAGTATCGTAGGAGGGACTGAAGCTTTCTTT

D gene: TRBD1
clone size: -
J gene: TRBJ1-2
V gene: TRBV5-6
CDR3 protein: CASSLYGTGSFFYGYTF
CDR3 DNA: TGTGCCAGCAGCTTATACGGGACAGGGAGTTTTTTCTATGGCTACACCTTC

D gene: -
clone size: -
J gene: TRBJ2-5
V gene: TRBV9
CDR3 protein: CASSQGSFQETQYF
CDR3 DNA: TGTGCCAGCAGCCAGGGGTCTTTCCAAGAGACCCAGTACTTC

D gene: -
clone size: few
J gene: TRBJ1-1
V gene: TRBV30
CDR3 protein: CAWSVGGALPSTEAFF
CDR3 DNA: TGTGCCTGGAGTGTTGGAGGGGCCTTACCGAGCACTGAAGCTTTCTTT

D gene: TRBD2
clone size: -
J gene: TRBJ2-1
V gene: TRBV28
CDR3 protein: CASSLFRDYNEQLF
CDR3 DNA: TGTGCCAGCAGTTTATTCCGGGACTACAATGAGCAGCTCTTC

D gene: TRBD2
clone size: -
J gene: TRBJ2-7
V gene: TRBV18
CDR3 protein: CASSPTSGSSYEQYF
CDR3 DNA: TGTGCCAGCTCACCTACTAGCGGGAGTTCCTACGAGCAGTACTTC

D gene: -
clone size: -
J gene: TRBJ2-1
V gene: TRBV7-6
CDR3 protein: CASSADGSSYNEQFF
CDR3 DNA: TGTGCCAGCAGCGCCGACGGGAGCTCCTACAATGAGCAGTTCTTC

D gene: TRBD1
clone size: -
J gene: TRBJ1-3
V gene: TRBV9
CDR3 protein: CASSPGTGLSGNTIYF
CDR3 DNA: TGTGCCAGCAGCCCCGGGACAGGGCTCTCTGGAAACACCATATATTTT

D gene: -
clone size: -
J gene: TRBJ1-1
V gene: TRBV15
CDR3 protein: CATAAYRDMNTEAFF
CDR3 DNA: TGTGCCACCGCGGCTTACAGGGATATGAACACTGAAGCTTTCTTT

D gene: -
clone size: -
J gene: TRBJ2-5
V gene: TRBV9
CDR3 protein: CASGSGGQETQYF
CDR3 DNA: TGTGCCAGCGGTTCAGGGGGGCAAGAGACCCAGTACTTC

D gene: -
clone size: -
J gene: TRBJ2-1
V gene: TRBV19
CDR3 protein: CASSTGYNEQFF
CDR3 DNA: TGTGCCAGTAGTACGGGTTACAATGAGCAGTTCTTC

D gene: TRBD1
clone size: -
J gene: TRBJ2-2
V gene: TRBV30
CDR3 protein: CAWGTGGTGELFF
CDR3 DNA: TGTGCCTGGGGGACAGGGGGCACCGGGGAGCTGTTTTTT

D gene: TRBD2
clone size: -
J gene: TRBJ2-1
V gene: TRBV19
CDR3 protein: CASSVGLASSYNEQFF
CDR3 DNA: TGTGCCAGTAGTGTGGGACTAGCGAGCTCCTACAATGAGCAGTTCTTC

D gene: -
clone size: few
J gene: TRBJ1-1
V gene: TRBV4-3
CDR3 protein: CASSHFSGNTEAFF
CDR3 DNA: TGCGCCAGCAGCCACTTTTCGGGGAACACTGAAGCTTTCTTT

D gene: -
clone size: -
J gene: TRBJ2-4
V gene: TRBV2
CDR3 protein: CASSAQVSAKNIQYF
CDR3 DNA: TGTGCCAGCAGTGCACAGGTGTCGGCCAAAAACATTCAGTACTTC

D gene: TRBD1
clone size: -
J gene: TRBJ1-1
V gene: TRBV7-9
CDR3 protein: CASSLFGTGAPDTEAFF
CDR3 DNA: TGTGCCAGCAGCTTATTTGGGACAGGGGCCCCGGACACTGAAGCTTTCTTT

D gene: TRBD2
clone size: -
J gene: TRBJ2-1
V gene: TRBV6-5
CDR3 protein: CASSHGTSGPNEQFF
CDR3 DNA: TGTGCCAGCAGCCACGGGACTAGCGGACCAAATGAGCAGTTCTTC

D gene: -
clone size: -
J gene: TRBJ2-2
V gene: TRBV9
CDR3 protein: CASSQDTYTGELFF
CDR3 DNA: TGTGCCAGCAGCCAGGACACCTACACCGGGGAGCTGTTTTTT

D gene: TRBD1
clone size: once
J gene: TRBJ2-7
V gene: TRBV27
CDR3 protein: CASRPGTGALWEQYF
CDR3 DNA: TGTGCCAGCAGGCCGGGGACAGGGGCCCTGTGGGAGCAGTACTTC

D gene: -
clone size: -
J gene: TRBJ2-1
V gene: TRBV7-9
CDR3 protein: CASSLFATEQYNEQFF
CDR3 DNA: TGTGCCAGCAGTCTTTTCGCGACAGAACAATACAATGAGCAGTTCTTC

D gene: TRBD1
clone size: -
J gene: TRBJ2-7
V gene: TRBV7-7
CDR3 protein: CASSLGTGRWEQYF
CDR3 DNA: TGTGCTAGCAGCTTAGGGACAGGGCGATGGGAGCAGTACTTC

D gene: TRBD2
clone size: -
J gene: TRBJ2-5
V gene: TRBV4-1
CDR3 protein: CASSQEFFRTSGGYQTQYF
CDR3 DNA: TGCGCCAGCAGCCAAGAATTTTTTAGGACTAGCGGGGGTTATCAGACCCAGTACTTC

D gene: TRBD1
clone size: -
J gene: TRBJ2-1
V gene: TRBV4-1
CDR3 protein: CASSQDPLAGRGLHNEQFF
CDR3 DNA: TGCGCCAGCAGCCAAGACCCCCTCGCAGGCAGGGGGCTCCACAATGAGCAGTTCTTC

D gene: -
clone size: -
J gene: TRBJ2-3
V gene: TRBV6-5
CDR3 protein: CASSLTSNSDTQYF
CDR3 DNA: TGTGCCAGCAGCCTGACTAGTAATTCCGATACGCAGTATTTT

D gene: TRBD2
clone size: -
J gene: TRBJ2-1
V gene: TRBV4-3
CDR3 protein: CASSQGVSGGHDNEQFF
CDR3 DNA: TGCGCCAGCAGCCAAGGCGTGTCGGGGGGGCACGACAATGAGCAGTTCTTC

D gene: TRBD2
clone size: -
J gene: TRBJ2-5
V gene: TRBV6-5
CDR3 protein: CASSYSVAGDLETQYF
CDR3 DNA: TGTGCCAGCAGTTACTCAGTAGCGGGGGACCTGGAGACCCAGTACTTC

D gene: -
clone size: -
J gene: TRBJ2-1
V gene: TRBV21-1
CDR3 protein: CASSTRLACREQFF
CDR3 DNA: TGTGCCAGCAGCACGAGACTAGCATGCCGTGAGCAGTTCTTC

D gene: -
clone size: once
J gene: TRBJ2-1
V gene: TRBV6-5
CDR3 protein: CASSSPASSYNEQFF
CDR3 DNA: TGTGCCAGCAGTTCACCCGCTAGCTCCTACAATGAGCAGTTCTTC

D gene: -
clone size: -
J gene: TRBJ2-7
V gene: TRBV15
CDR3 protein: CATSRDSLSEEQYF
CDR3 DNA: TGTGCCACCAGCAGAGACTCCTTAAGTGAGGAGCAGTACTTC

D gene: -
clone size: -
J gene: TRBJ2-1
V gene: TRBV14
CDR3 protein: CASSQELSSNEQFF
CDR3 DNA: TGTGCCAGCAGCCAAGAATTGTCGAGCAATGAGCAGTTCTTC

D gene: TRBD2
clone size: -
J gene: TRBJ2-5
V gene: TRBV27
CDR3 protein: CASSNSGLAREQYF
CDR3 DNA: TGTGCCAGCAGTAACTCGGGACTAGCGCGGGAGCAGTACTTC

D gene: TRBD2
clone size: -
J gene: TRBJ2-1
V gene: TRBV4-1
CDR3 protein: CASGDPGGGKPNEQFF
CDR3 DNA: TGCGCCAGCGGCGACCCGGGAGGGGGTAAACCCAATGAGCAGTTCTTC

D gene: -
clone size: once
J gene: TRBJ1-2
V gene: TRBV4-1
CDR3 protein: CASSQFQGTNYGYTF
CDR3 DNA: TGCGCCAGCAGCCAATTCCAGGGGACTAACTATGGCTACACCTTC

D gene: -
clone size: -
J gene: TRBJ2-5
V gene: TRBV4-1
CDR3 protein: CASSQVSSAKTQYF
CDR3 DNA: TGCGCCAGCAGCCAAGTTTCGAGCGCGAAGACCCAGTACTTC

D gene: TRBD2
clone size: -
J gene: TRBJ2-5
V gene: TRBV5-1
CDR3 protein: CASSVGTTTQETQYF
CDR3 DNA: TGCGCCAGCAGCGTTGGGACTACTACCCAAGAGACCCAGTACTTC

D gene: -
clone size: -
J gene: TRBJ2-7
V gene: TRBV5-1
CDR3 protein: CASSIGKDNSYEQYF
CDR3 DNA: TGCGCCAGCAGCATAGGAAAGGACAATTCCTACGAGCAGTACTTC

D gene: -
clone size: -
J gene: TRBJ1-1
V gene: TRBV13
CDR3 protein: CASTPPGVPNTEAFF
CDR3 DNA: TGTGCCAGCACCCCTCCAGGGGTCCCGAACACTGAAGCTTTCTTT

D gene: TRBD2
clone size: -
J gene: TRBJ2-2
V gene: TRBV6-5
CDR3 protein: CASRLAGGNTGELFF
CDR3 DNA: TGTGCCAGCAGACTAGCGGGAGGGAACACCGGGGAGCTGTTTTTT

D gene: TRBD1
clone size: few
J gene: TRBJ1-5
V gene: TRBV5-1
CDR3 protein: CASSLDMWDRARRGNQPQHF
CDR3 DNA: TGCGCCAGCAGCTTGGATATGTGGGACAGGGCGCGCAGGGGCAATCAGCCCCAGCATTTT

D gene: TRBD1
clone size: -
J gene: TRBJ1-2
V gene: TRBV6-5
CDR3 protein: CASSLTGLNGYTF
CDR3 DNA: TGTGCCAGCAGCCTGACAGGGCTAAACGGCTACACCTTC

D gene: -
clone size: -
J gene: TRBJ2-3
V gene: TRBV4-1
CDR3 protein: CASSQDRGMSDTQYF
CDR3 DNA: TGCGCCAGCAGCCAAGATCGGGGGATGTCAGATACGCAGTATTTT

D gene: -
clone size: -
J gene: TRBJ2-7
V gene: TRBV27
CDR3 protein: CASSLGPGSSYEQYF
CDR3 DNA: TGTGCCAGCAGTTTAGGCCCCGGGTCCTCCTACGAGCAGTACTTC

D gene: TRBD1
clone size: -
J gene: TRBJ2-7
V gene: TRBV28
CDR3 protein: CASSTHRDSTSAQYF
CDR3 DNA: TGTGCCAGCAGTACTCACCGGGACAGCACCTCCGCGCAGTACTTC

D gene: TRBD2
clone size: -
J gene: TRBJ2-5
V gene: TRBV9
CDR3 protein: CASSAYGTSGETQYF
CDR3 DNA: TGTGCCAGCAGCGCCTACGGGACTAGTGGGGAGACCCAGTACTTC

D gene: TRBD2
clone size: -
J gene: TRBJ2-1
V gene: TRBV7-9
CDR3 protein: CASSLTSGGFDFYEQFF
CDR3 DNA: TGTGCCAGCAGCCTAACTAGCGGGGGGTTCGATTTTTATGAGCAGTTCTTC

D gene: -
clone size: -
J gene: TRBJ1-2
V gene: TRBV4-1
CDR3 protein: CASSQGLERGMYGYTF
CDR3 DNA: TGCGCCAGCAGCCAAGGCCTGGAGAGGGGGATGTATGGCTACACCTTC

D gene: -
clone size: -
J gene: TRBJ2-7
V gene: TRBV27
CDR3 protein: CASRELGGEQYF
CDR3 DNA: TGTGCCAGCAGGGAGTTGGGAGGCGAGCAGTACTTC

D gene: TRBD2
clone size: once
J gene: TRBJ2-7
V gene: TRBV7-3
CDR3 protein: CASSSSGLAGGVDHEQYF
CDR3 DNA: TGTGCCAGCAGCTCCTCTGGACTAGCGGGAGGGGTAGATCACGAGCAGTACTTC

D gene: -
clone size: -
J gene: TRBJ2-3
V gene: TRBV7-6
CDR3 protein: CASVLRGGGAETDTQYF
CDR3 DNA: TGTGCCAGCGTACTGAGAGGTGGGGGGGCCGAAACAGATACGCAGTATTTT

D gene: TRBD1
clone size: few
J gene: TRBJ2-7
V gene: TRBV4-1
CDR3 protein: CASSTGTVYEQYF
CDR3 DNA: TGCGCCAGCAGCACCGGGACAGTTTACGAGCAGTACTTC

D gene: -
clone size: few
J gene: TRBJ1-1
V gene: TRBV5-4
CDR3 protein: CASSSPAEAFF
CDR3 DNA: TGTGCCAGCAGCTCCCCAGCTGAAGCTTTCTTT

D gene: -
clone size: few
J gene: TRBJ1-1
V gene: TRBV6-1
CDR3 protein: CASVGVWTEAFF
CDR3 DNA: TGTGCCAGCGTCGGGGTTTGGACTGAAGCTTTCTTT

D gene: TRBD2
clone size: -
J gene: TRBJ2-2
V gene: TRBV9
CDR3 protein: CASSVEGLADTGELFF
CDR3 DNA: TGTGCCAGCAGCGTAGAGGGACTAGCGGACACCGGGGAGCTGTTTTTT

D gene: -
clone size: -
J gene: TRBJ1-5
V gene: TRBV11-2
CDR3 protein: CASSPDSNQPQHF
CDR3 DNA: TGTGCCAGCAGCCCAGACAGTAATCAGCCCCAGCATTTT

D gene: -
clone size: -
J gene: TRBJ1-1
V gene: TRBV4-1
CDR3 protein: CASSQDGNTEAFF
CDR3 DNA: TGCGCCAGCAGCCAAGACGGGAACACTGAAGCTTTCTTT

D gene: -
clone size: -
J gene: TRBJ1-4
V gene: TRBV10-2
CDR3 protein: CASSESLATGIIANEKLFF
CDR3 DNA: TGCGCCAGCAGTGAGTCTTTGGCGACAGGAATAATAGCTAATGAAAAACTGTTTTTT

D gene: -
clone size: -
J gene: TRBJ2-1
V gene: TRBV7-9
CDR3 protein: CASSLDTGSSYNEQFF
CDR3 DNA: TGTGCCAGCAGCCTAGATACAGGGAGCTCCTACAATGAGCAGTTCTTC

D gene: -
clone size: -
J gene: TRBJ2-3
V gene: TRBV5-1
CDR3 protein: CASSLVGGSTDTQYF
CDR3 DNA: TGCGCCAGCAGCTTGGTTGGCGGAAGCACAGATACGCAGTATTTT